The 30 T cell receptor beta chains presented below share a single source sample, sequenced in a study of blood T cells in healthy people across ages. PCR was performed a second time for roughly 7 to 12 cycles using a sample-barcoded 5' primer and a J-beta primer mix. MiXCR, applied by TCRdb to the 5' RACE reads, yields one record per CDR3 protein. The sample has under 850,000 distinct CDR3 sequences, approximately 35% seen once; the top ten hold over 10%. The specimen sequenced was blood. The receptor set was obtained from a man aged 18 to 29 in good health.

This clonotype was seen a handful of times. The V gene is TRBV20-1, the J gene TRBJ1-2; D gene uncertain. The CDR3 runs 11 residues. V shed 7 bases and J shed 8 bases, with 14 bases lying between them. Germline V gene lookup returns CDR1 DFQATT and CDR2 SNEGSKA (reference sequence). The CDR3 sequence: CSVSDLGGYTF. DNA of the CDR3: TGCAGTGTTTCAGATCTTGGCGGCTACACCTTC.

The chain links TRBV27 to TRBJ1-5, with D perhaps matching TRBD1 (5 bases). There are 15 residues in the CDR3. The V and J ends lost 2 bases and 1 base respectively, with 9 bases between them. The germline gives CDR1 MNHEY, CDR2 SMNVEV (reference sequence). CDR3 sequence: CASSLQGESNQPQHF. CDR3 sequence (DNA): TGTGCCAGCAGTTTACAGGGTGAGAGCAATCAGCCCCAGCATTTT.

This clonotype was recorded many times. CDR3 sequence reads: CASSRRDRITDTQYF. DNA for the CDR3: TGTGCCAGCAGCCGCCGGGACAGGATCACAGATACGCAGTATTTT. The V and J genes are TRBV7-9 and TRBJ2-3; 8 bases match TRBD1. Germline CDR1 SEHNR, CDR2 FQNEAQ (reference sequence). This CDR3 is 15 amino acids long. Trimming at V came to 5 bases and at J to 2 bases, leaving 6 bases not matched to a gene.

The rearrangement uses TRBV4-1 and TRBJ2-3; TRBD1 agrees at 7 bases. CDR1 and CDR2 from the germline V gene are MGHRA and YSYEKL. The CDR3 is 17 amino acids. V trimming: 1 base; J trimming: 3 bases; junction bases outside the gene matches: 10. CDR3 nucleotides: TGCGCCAGCAGCCAAGGGGCCGGGACAGTTAGGACAGATACGCAGTATTTT. Translating it yields CASSQGAGTVRTDTQYF.

This clonotype was seen repeatedly, ten times or more. The V call is TRBV5-5, the J call TRBJ2-1; D is possibly TRBD2 (6 bases). V lost 4 bases, J lost 7 bases, and 15 bases lay in between. The V gene's germline CDR1 is SGHKS and CDR2 YYEKEE (reference sequence). CDR3 length: 14 amino acids. CDR3 amino acids: CASSTDVGGNEQFF. The CDR3 DNA follows: TGTGCCAGCAGCACCGACGTGGGGGGAAATGAGCAGTTCTTC.

V usage is TRBV29-1 and J usage is TRBJ2-4, with D unresolved. The J call may be mistaken, given a closer DNA end match to TRBJ2-7. CDR3 length equals 12 residues. The V gene's germline CDR1 is SQVTM and CDR2 ANQGSEA. In DNA form, the CDR3 reads TGCAGCGTTGTCCAGAACACCTACGAGCAGTACTTC. Its translation: CSVVQNTYEQYF.

This clonotype was seen many times. The chain combines TRBV21-1 with TRBJ2-3; the D call in the table, TRBD1, was not verified against the DNA. TRBV21-1 is classified as a pseudogene. This CDR3 is 15 amino acids long. The CDR3, as DNA: TGTGCCAGCAGCAAAGCCCCCAAGGGGACAGATACGCAGTATTTT. This encodes CASSKAPKGTDTQYF.

The chain combines TRBV11-1 with TRBJ2-1; TRBD2 matches at 7 bases. The tail of the sequence fits TRBJ2-7 better, so the J call may be wrong. The CDR3 is 15 residues long. From germline, CDR1 is SGHAT and CDR2 FQDESV (reference sequence). CDR3 in DNA: TGTGCCAGCAGCTTCGCGGGGGAGAAATACAATGAGCAGTACTTC. Its protein is CASSFAGEKYNEQYF.

The rearrangement joins TRBV5-1 to TRBJ2-6; a possible D gene is TRBD2 (5 bases). Trimming removed 3 bases at V and 0 bases at J, with 16 bases between. Germline V gene data show CDR1 as SGHRS and CDR2 as YFSETQ. There are 18 residues in the CDR3. The CDR3 sequence is CASSSRTGRSSGANVLTF. The CDR3 nucleotides read TGCGCCAGCAGCTCCCGGACGGGAAGATCCTCTGGGGCCAACGTCCTGACTTTC.

The table lists this clonotype with many counts. V and J are TRBV10-3 and TRBJ2-3; D gene unclear. V lost 0 bases and J lost 6, with 4 bases in between. The length of the CDR3 is 12 residues. Germline V lookup: CDR1 ENHRY, CDR2 SYGVKD. CDR3 coding DNA: TGTGCCATCAGTGAGTCAGGGGATACGCAGTATTTT. Its protein product is CAISESGDTQYF.

V usage is TRBV5-1 and J usage is TRBJ2-1, with D hard to call. The J call may be faulty, since TRBJ2-7 better matches the DNA end. This CDR3 comprises 16 residues. CDR1 SGHRS and CDR2 YFSETQ come from the germline V gene. The CDR3 loop is CASSPTLGNSYNEQYF. As DNA, the CDR3 is TGCGCCAGCAGCCCAACCCTAGGGAACTCCTACAATGAGCAGTACTTC.

V usage is TRBV10-3 and J usage is TRBJ1-1, with a possible D match to TRBD1 (5 bases). This CDR3 is built from 18 residues. V lost 4 bases and J lost 4, with 25 bases in between. Germline lookup yields CDR1 ENHRY and CDR2 SYGVKD. The CDR3 region is CAISAQQGRRRVSTEAFF. The DNA of the CDR3 is TGTGCCATCAGTGCACAGCAGGGCCGGCGCAGGGTATCCACTGAAGCTTTCTTT.

This clonotype was picked up a small number of times. The V and J genes are TRBV28 and TRBJ1-6; tentatively, D is TRBD1 (5 bases). The ends were cut back, 7 bases at V and 7 bases at J, with 14 bases in the middle. Germline CDR1 is MDHEN and CDR2 is SYDVKM. The length of the CDR3 is 14 residues. DNA of the CDR3: TGTGCCAGCATCGGGGGACGGAGGAATTCACCCCTCCACTTT. Protein product: CASIGGRRNSPLHF.

This chain links TRBV6-6 with TRBJ2-5; D is unclear. The V end was cut by 5 bases, the J end by 0 bases, with 13 bases between. This CDR3 comprises 15 residues. Germline lookup yields CDR1 MNHNY and CDR2 SVGAGI (reference sequence). CDR3 sequence (DNA): TGTGCCAGCAGTCCCCCTCTAGAGTACCAAGAGACCCAGTACTTC. It encodes CASSPPLEYQETQYF.

This clonotype was seen more than once but under ten times. V is TRBV5-1 and J is TRBJ1-1; no definite D call. The CDR3 totals 14 residues. Germline CDR1 SGHRS, CDR2 YFSETQ. The germline V and J ends were trimmed by 2 bases and 4 bases, with 12 bases remaining between them. The CDR3 is CASSLAALGTEAFF. The CDR3 DNA follows: TGCGCCAGCAGCTTAGCGGCGTTGGGCACTGAAGCTTTCTTT.

As for this clonotype: A much larger clone differs from this one at a single base, so this may be a read error. J is TRBJ2-3 and V is TRBV12-3 or TRBV12-4, with D perhaps TRBD1 or TRBD2 (5 bases each). The CDR3 is 13 residues long. CDR3 nucleotides: TGTGCCGGCAGCCACGGGACCCAAGATACGCAGTATTTT. It encodes CAGSHGTQDTQYF.

The V gene is TRBV20-1, the J gene TRBJ1-1, with D uncertain. The CDR3 totals 11 residues. The germline V and J ends were trimmed by 6 bases and 4 bases, with 9 bases remaining between them. Germline CDR1 is DFQATT and CDR2 is SNEGSKA (reference sequence). In DNA, the CDR3 is TGCAGTGCCGACGGGCCCACTGAAGCTTTCTTT. Amino acids: CSADGPTEAFF.

In this sample, this clonotype turned up once. The chain combines TRBV12-3 or TRBV12-4 with TRBJ1-1; D perhaps matches TRBD1 (5 bases). The CDR3 consists of 15 residues. V was cut by 6 bases and J by 6 bases, with 20 bases left in between. The CDR3 sequence is CASSRQTLGIPEAFF. Written as DNA, the CDR3 is TGTGCCAGCAGCCGACAGACCCTAGGGATCCCTGAAGCTTTCTTT.

V gene TRBV10-3 combines with J gene TRBJ2-5, with 9 bases fitting TRBD2. There are 16 residues in the CDR3. Per the germline V gene, CDR1 is ENHRY and CDR2 is SYGVKD. J was trimmed by 2 bases and V by 6 bases; bases with no gene match: 10. In nucleotides, the CDR3 is TGTGCCATCAGGGAAAAGAGCGGGAGGCCGCAAGAGACCCAGTACTTC. Its translation is CAIREKSGRPQETQYF.

The chain is built from TRBV29-1 and TRBJ2-5; the match to TRBD2 covers 11 bases. The J call is uncertain, as TRBJ2-7 better fits the DNA end. This CDR3 comprises 13 residues. Germline V gene data show CDR1 as SQVTM and CDR2 as ANQGSEA. The CDR3, as DNA: TGCAGCGTTGGACTGGGACTAGCGGTCGAGCAGTACTTC. Translated: CSVGLGLAVEQYF.

The chain is built from TRBV14 and TRBJ2-2, with D possibly TRBD1 on 6 matching bases. From germline, CDR1 is SGHDN and CDR2 FVKESK. CDR3 size: 18 residues. V was clipped by 0 bases and J by 2 bases, with 16 bases between them. The CDR3 is CASSQDLWDISNTGELFF. The CDR3, as DNA: TGTGCCAGCAGCCAAGATCTCTGGGACATCTCCAACACCGGGGAGCTGTTTTTT.

The chain uses TRBV20-1 and TRBJ2-7; D gene uncertain. V lost 3 bases and J 3 bases, leaving 12 bases between the germline ends. Germline V gives CDR1 DFQATT, CDR2 SNEGSKA (reference sequence). The length of the CDR3 is 13 residues. As DNA, the CDR3 is TGCAGTGCTAGGCCTACCCGTGGCTACGAGCAGTACTTC. Translating gives CSARPTRGYEQYF.

The chain recombines TRBV7-3 with TRBJ2-1; D is unclear. The CDR3 runs 13 residues. Trimming took 6 bases from V and 5 from J, leaving 11 bases between them. In germline, CDR1 is SGHTA, CDR2 FQGTGA. The CDR3 sequence: CASSVTHNNEQFF. The CDR3 DNA follows: TGTGCCAGCAGTGTAACGCATAACAATGAGCAGTTCTTC.

The chain is built from TRBV7-2 and TRBJ2-3, with D possibly matching TRBD2 (6 bases). There are 14 residues in the CDR3. Germline V gives CDR1 SGHTA, CDR2 FQGNSA. Trimming removed 5 bases at V and 4 bases at J, with 13 bases between. CDR3 residues: CASSSRTTADTQYF. In DNA form, the CDR3 reads TGTGCCAGCAGCAGTCGGACTACCGCAGATACGCAGTATTTT. The variable domain in full, completed from reference TRBV7-2 and TRBJ2-3, reads GAGVSQSPSNKVTEKGKDVELRCDPISGHTALYWYRQSLGQGLEFLIYFQGNSAPDKSGLPSDRFSAERTGGSVSTLTIQRTQQEDSAVYLCASSSRTTADTQYFGPGTRLTVL.

This clonotype appeared a few times. The chain has TRBV27 and TRBJ1-2; tentatively, D is TRBD1 (6 bases). With 5 bases removed from V and 7 bases from J, the gap between germline ends came to 20 bases. The CDR3 is made up of 15 amino acids. Germline V gives CDR1 MNHEY, CDR2 SMNVEV (reference sequence). In DNA, the CDR3 is TGTGCCAGCAGTACCCGTGGGGGGCCGACGAGTGGCTACACCTTC. Amino acids: CASSTRGGPTSGYTF.

To note about this clonotype: A much larger clone sits a single nucleotide away, making a read error possible. The genes are TRBV7-2 and TRBJ2-7; D gene unclear. The DNA end favors TRBJ2-5, so the J call may be wrong. Germline-derived CDR1 and CDR2 are SGHTA and FQGNSA. CDR3 length equals 13 residues. CDR3 nucleotides: TGTGCCAGCAGCCCTTCGTTCCAAGGGACCCAGTACTTC. Translating it yields CASSPSFQGTQYF.

V is TRBV2 and J is TRBJ1-2, with no clear D. Germline V gene sequence: CDR1 SNHLY, CDR2 FYNNEI. Trimming removed 4 bases at V and 7 bases at J, with 16 bases between. This CDR3 region has 14 residues. Here the CDR3 DNA reads TGTGCCAGCAGTGTTCAGTCTGGGATCGGTGGCTACACCTTC. It yields the protein CASSVQSGIGGYTF.

A single count supports this clonotype. The germline gene is not matched at one end of the junction; a read error may be the cause. The gene calls are TRBV5-5 and TRBJ1-4; no clear D gene. The germline gives CDR1 SGHKS, CDR2 YYEKEE (reference sequence). The CDR3 sequence is 14 residues long. CDR3 DNA: TGTGTCAGCAGCCCACTGGAGGGTCGAGAAAAACTGTTTTTT. Its translation: CVSSPLEGREKLFF.

The rearrangement links TRBV7-9 to TRBJ1-6; no firm D call. The CDR3 extends over 11 amino acids. Germline-derived CDR1 and CDR2 are SEHNR and FQNEAQ (reference sequence). V lost 8 bases and J lost 9, with 8 bases in between. CDR3 in DNA: TGTGCCAGCGGGTACGGTTCACCCCTCCACTTT. It encodes CASGYGSPLHF.

This clonotype showed up just a few times. The CDR3 sequence: CASSLPGVDGYTF. As DNA, the CDR3 is TGCGCCAGCAGCTTGCCCGGGGTAGATGGCTACACCTTC. The rearrangement links TRBV5-1 to TRBJ1-2, with no clear D. CDR1 and CDR2 from the germline V gene are SGHRS and YFSETQ. The CDR3 spans 13 residues. Trimming removed 1 base from V and 6 bases from J, with 10 bases in between.